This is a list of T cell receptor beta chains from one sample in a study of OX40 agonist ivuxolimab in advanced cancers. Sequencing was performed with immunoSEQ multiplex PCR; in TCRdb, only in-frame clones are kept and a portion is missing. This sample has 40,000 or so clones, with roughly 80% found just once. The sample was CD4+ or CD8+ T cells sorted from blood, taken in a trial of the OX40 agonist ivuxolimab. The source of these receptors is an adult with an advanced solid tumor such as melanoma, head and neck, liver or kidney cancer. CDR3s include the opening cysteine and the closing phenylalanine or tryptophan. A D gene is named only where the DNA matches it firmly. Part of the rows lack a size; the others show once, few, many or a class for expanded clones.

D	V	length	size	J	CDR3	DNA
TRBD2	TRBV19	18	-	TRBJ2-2	CASTPISGRQKNTGELFF	TGTGCCAGTACCCCTATTAGCGGGAGACAAAAGAACACCGGGGAGCTGTTTTTT
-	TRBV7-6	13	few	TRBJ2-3	CASSLNDGDTQYF	TGTGCCAGCAGCTTAAACGACGGAGATACGCAGTATTTT
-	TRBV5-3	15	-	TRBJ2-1	CARSGGTQPYNEQFF	TGTGCCAGAAGTGGGGGAACGCAACCCTACAATGAGCAGTTCTTC
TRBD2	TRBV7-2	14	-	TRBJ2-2	CASLAGAGTGELFF	TGTGCCAGCTTAGCGGGAGCTGGGACCGGGGAGCTGTTTTTT
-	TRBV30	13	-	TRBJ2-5	CAWGMRQIETQYF	TGTGCCTGGGGGATGAGACAGATTGAGACCCAGTACTTC
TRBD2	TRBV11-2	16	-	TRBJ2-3	CASSLMAGGPTDTQYF	TGTGCCAGCAGCTTAATGGCGGGAGGGCCAACAGATACGCAGTATTTT
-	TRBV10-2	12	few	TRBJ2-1	CASNGQINEQFF	TGCGCCAGCAACGGACAGATCAATGAGCAGTTCTTC
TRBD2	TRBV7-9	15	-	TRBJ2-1	CASSERGRAYNEQFF	TGTGCCAGCAGCGAGCGGGGAAGAGCCTACAATGAGCAGTTCTTC
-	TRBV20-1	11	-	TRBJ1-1	CSATRFTEAFF	TGCAGTGCTACCAGGTTCACTGAAGCTTTCTTT
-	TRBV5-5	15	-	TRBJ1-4	CASSLAGATNEKLFF	TGTGCCAGCAGCTTGGCAGGGGCAACTAATGAAAAACTGTTTTTT
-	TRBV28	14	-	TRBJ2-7	CASSLSDPGPEQYF	TGTGCCAGCAGTTTATCCGACCCTGGGCCCGAGCAGTACTTC
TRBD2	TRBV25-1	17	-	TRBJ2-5	CASSESRYSGRSETQYF	TGTGCCAGCAGTGAATCCCGGTACAGCGGGAGAAGCGAGACCCAGTACTTC
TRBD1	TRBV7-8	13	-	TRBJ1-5	CASSWDSRQPQHF	TGTGCCAGCAGCTGGGACAGTAGGCAGCCCCAGCATTTT
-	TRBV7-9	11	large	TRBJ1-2	CASSPGTSYTF	TGTGCCAGCAGCCCCGGGACAAGCTACACCTTC
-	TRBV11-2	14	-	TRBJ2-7	CASSLLGLNYEQYF	TGTGCCAGCAGCTTACTAGGGTTAAACTACGAGCAGTACTTC
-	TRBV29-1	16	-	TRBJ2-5	CSVEDQESTNQETQYF	TGCAGCGTTGAAGATCAGGAGTCCACTAACCAAGAGACCCAGTACTTC
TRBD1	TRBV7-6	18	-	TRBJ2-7	CASSAGTGGFFSSYEQYF	TGTGCCAGCAGCGCCGGGACAGGAGGTTTCTTTAGCTCCTACGAGCAGTACTTC
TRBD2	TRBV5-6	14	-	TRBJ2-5	CASVPTSAPLEQYF	TGTGCCAGCGTCCCGACTAGCGCTCCTTTGGAGCAGTACTTC
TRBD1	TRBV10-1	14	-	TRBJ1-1	CASSSKGDRDKAFF	TGCGCCAGCAGCTCAAAAGGGGACAGGGATAAAGCTTTCTTT
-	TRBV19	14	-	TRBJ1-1	CASSILEGITEAFF	TGTGCCAGTAGTATTCTGGAGGGAATCACTGAAGCTTTCTTT
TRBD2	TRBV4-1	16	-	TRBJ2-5	CASSQQTSGGKETQYF	TGCGCCAGCAGCCAACAGACTAGCGGGGGAAAAGAGACCCAGTACTTC
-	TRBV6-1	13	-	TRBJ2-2	CASSVTNTGELFF	TGTGCCAGCAGTGTGACGAACACCGGGGAGCTGTTTTTT
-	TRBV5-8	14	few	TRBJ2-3	CASSYEWGTDTQYF	TGTGCCAGCAGCTATGAATGGGGGACAGATACGCAGTATTTT
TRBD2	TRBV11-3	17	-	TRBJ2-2	CASSSSSGGTTTGELFF	TGTGCCAGCAGCTCAAGCTCGGGGGGGACCACCACCGGGGAGCTGTTTTTT
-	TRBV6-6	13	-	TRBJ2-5	CASSRDLQETQYF	TGTGCCAGCAGTCGGGACTTACAAGAGACCCAGTACTTC
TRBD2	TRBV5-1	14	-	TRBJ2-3	CASRGLDSTDTQYF	TGCGCCAGCCGAGGACTAGACAGCACAGATACGCAGTATTTT
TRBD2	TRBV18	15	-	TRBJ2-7	CASSLGTSASYEQYF	TGTGCCAGCTCACTAGGGACTAGCGCCTCCTACGAGCAGTACTTC
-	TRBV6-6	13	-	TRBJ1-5	CASNEGRNQPQHF	TGTGCCAGCAACGAAGGCCGCAATCAGCCCCAGCATTTT
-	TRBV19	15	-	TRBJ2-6	CASSDQISGANVLTF	TGTGCCAGTAGTGATCAGATCTCTGGGGCCAACGTCCTGACTTTC
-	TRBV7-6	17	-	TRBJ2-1	CASSSTGTPSPYNEQFF	TGTGCCAGCAGCTCTACAGGTACCCCAAGCCCATACAATGAGCAGTTCTTC
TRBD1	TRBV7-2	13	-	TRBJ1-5	CASSLQGDQPQHF	TGTGCCAGCAGCTTACAGGGGGATCAGCCCCAGCATTTT
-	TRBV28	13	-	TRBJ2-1	CASRPGFYNEQFF	TGTGCCAGCAGACCGGGATTCTACAATGAGCAGTTCTTC
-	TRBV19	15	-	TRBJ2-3	CASSKASLGTDTQYF	TGTGCCAGTAGTAAAGCCTCCCTGGGCACAGATACGCAGTATTTT
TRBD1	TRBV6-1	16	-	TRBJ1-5	CASSDVEGASNQPQHF	TGTGCCAGCAGTGACGTTGAGGGGGCGAGCAATCAGCCCCAGCATTTT
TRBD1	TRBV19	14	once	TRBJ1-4	CATSRTGGDEKLFF	TGTGCCACTTCGCGGACAGGGGGGGATGAAAAACTGTTTTTT
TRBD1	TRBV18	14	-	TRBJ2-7	CASAPDRESYEQYF	TGTGCCAGCGCTCCAGACAGGGAGTCCTACGAGCAGTACTTC
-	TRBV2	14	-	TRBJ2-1	CASTTGRTYNEQFF	TGTGCCAGCACGACAGGCCGAACCTACAATGAGCAGTTCTTC
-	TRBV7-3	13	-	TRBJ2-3	CASSPEPTDTQYF	TGTGCCAGCAGCCCCGAGCCCACAGATACGCAGTATTTT
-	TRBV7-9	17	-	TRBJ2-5	CASSLSGASAGQETQYF	TGTGCCAGCAGTCTCTCGGGGGCTAGCGCGGGCCAAGAGACCCAGTACTTC
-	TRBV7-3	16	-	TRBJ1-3	CASSYQLVSTGNTIYF	TGTGCCAGCAGCTACCAACTTGTCTCCACTGGAAACACCATATATTTT
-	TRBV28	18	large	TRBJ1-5	CASSIPRTGPKSDQPQHF	TGTGCCAGCAGTATACCACGAACAGGGCCCAAGTCGGATCAGCCCCAGCATTTT
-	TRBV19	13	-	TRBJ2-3	CASSPPFTATQYF	TGTGCCAGTAGTCCCCCTTTCACCGCCACGCAGTATTTT
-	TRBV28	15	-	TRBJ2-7	CASRGPGARAYEQYF	TGTGCCAGCAGGGGACCAGGGGCTCGGGCCTACGAGCAGTACTTC
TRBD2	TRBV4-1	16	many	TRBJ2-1	CASSQVMRGGTNEQFF	TGCGCCAGCAGCCAAGTCATGCGGGGGGGAACCAATGAGCAGTTCTTC
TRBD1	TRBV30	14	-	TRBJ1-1	CAWKQGQGDTEAFF	TGTGCCTGGAAGCAGGGACAGGGGGACACTGAAGCTTTCTTT
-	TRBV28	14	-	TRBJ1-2	CASSLYTANYGYTF	TGTGCCAGCAGTTTATACACAGCTAACTATGGCTACACCTTC
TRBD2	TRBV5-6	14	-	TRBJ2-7	CASSVGLAPREQYF	TGTGCCAGCAGCGTGGGACTAGCGCCTCGAGAGCAGTACTTC
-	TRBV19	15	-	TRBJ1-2	CASRLGQGPTYGYTF	TGTGCCAGTAGGCTCGGGCAGGGTCCTACCTATGGCTACACCTTC
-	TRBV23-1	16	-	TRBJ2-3	CASSQDKLWSTDTQYF	TGCGCCAGCAGTCAAGACAAATTATGGAGCACAGATACGCAGTATTTT
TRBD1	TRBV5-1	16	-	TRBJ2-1	CASSWGTGAVYNEQFF	TGCGCCAGCAGCTGGGGGACAGGTGCGGTCTACAATGAGCAGTTCTTC